The sample holds many counts of the clone carrying this T cell receptor (beta chain). Its antigen is as yet unknown. From germline, CDR1 is MNHEY and CDR2 SMNVEV (reference sequence). V lost 4 bases, J lost 5 bases, and 4 bases stayed unmatched. The CDR3 runs 14 residues. This specimen belongs to a study of T cells in Graves' hyperthyroidism and ophthalmopathy. The source material, RNA transcripts, was used to amplify TCR beta CDR3 regions. The HTBI primer set was used in a first-round RT-PCR of the TCR CDR3. MiXCR was run by TCRdb on the multiplex PCR reads, yielding one entry per CDR3 protein. The top ten clones hold 30% to 40% of a sample with 600,000 to 650,000 distinct CDR3 sequences, 20% of them seen once. The study's findings and limits: A model using 13 V-J features told ophthalmopathy apart from stable hyperthyroidism.

The sequenced material came from blood. The chain has TRBV27 and TRBJ2-7, with TRBD1 matching 11 bases. This TCR came from a man under 40 with Graves' ophthalmopathy. DNA of the CDR3: TGTGCCAGCAGTTCCGGGACAGGGGGACACGAGCAGTACTTC. Translating gives CASSSGTGGHEQYF.